One and the same sample provided the 32 T cell receptor beta chains below, sequenced in a study of T cell repertoires in cytomegalovirus infection. TCRdb used MiXCR to reprocess the reads, holding one entry per CDR3 protein. The profile shows roughly 720,000 distinct CDR3 sequences, about a third of them singletons. Sequenced input: PBMCs. The receptors derive from a human donor in good health (CMV status not recorded). Some clones in this sample may be carry-over from other donors' samples.

This clonotype has only a few counts. The rearrangement uses TRBV28 and TRBJ1-6; D gene uncertain. CDR3 length: 11 amino acids. With 4 bases removed from V and 15 bases from J, the gap between germline ends came to 10 bases. Germline CDR1 MDHEN, CDR2 SYDVKM. CDR3 region: CASSSGQRLHF. The CDR3 bases are TGTGCCAGCAGTTCCGGTCAGCGCCTCCACTTT.

V is TRBV15 and J is TRBJ1-1, with D perhaps TRBD1 (5 bases). CDR1 and CDR2 from the germline V gene are LNHNV and YYDKDF (reference sequence). Trimming stripped 4 bases from V and 0 bases from J, with 18 bases between. There are 17 residues in the CDR3. DNA for the CDR3: TGTGCCACCAGCATCGGGAGGGGATCATCCATGAACACTGAAGCTTTCTTT. Translated, it gives CATSIGRGSSMNTEAFF.

In this sample, this clonotype turned up a few times. The rearrangement links TRBV28 to TRBJ1-3, with 7 bases matching TRBD1. The CDR3 contains 18 residues. The ends lost 0 bases at V and 4 bases at J; junction bases unmatched: 12. The V gene's germline CDR1 is MDHEN and CDR2 SYDVKM. DNA for the CDR3: TGTGCCAGCAGTTTATGGGGAATTCAGGGGGGGTCAGGAAACACCATATATTTT. Protein sequence: CASSLWGIQGGSGNTIYF.

Notes on this clonotype: The junction and the germline gene differ at one end; a read error may be behind it. The J gene is TRBJ2-7, the V gene TRBV11-2, with unresolved D. The CDR3 loop spans 13 amino acids. CDR1 and CDR2 from the germline V gene are SGHAT and FQNNGV. As DNA, the CDR3 is TGTGCCAGCAGGTTAGCCGTCCCATACGAGCAGTACTTC. Translating gives CASRLAVPYEQYF.

V gene TRBV7-3 combines with J gene TRBJ1-2; maybe TRBD1 (6 bases). Germline assignment: CDR1 SGHTA and CDR2 FQGTGA. This CDR3 is 16 amino acids long. V lost 2 bases, J lost 8 bases, and 21 bases lay in between. The CDR3 nucleotides are TGTGCCAGCAGCTTACAGACAGGTCGGGTCCCTGAGGGCTACACCTTC. Protein: CASSLQTGRVPEGYTF. Combining the CDR3 with reference TRBV7-3 and TRBJ1-2 gives the whole variable domain GAGVSQTPSNKVTEKGKYVELRCDPISGHTALYWYRQSLGQGPEFLIYFQGTGAADDSGLPNDRFFAVRPEGSVSTLKIQRTERGDSAVYLCASSLQTGRVPEGYTFGSGTRLTVV.

The rearrangement uses TRBV28 and TRBJ1-1, with a tentative D call TRBD1 (5 bases). Trimming took off 2 bases at V and 11 bases at J, with 12 bases between the two ends. The CDR3 spans 12 residues. Germline V lookup: CDR1 MDHEN, CDR2 SYDVKM. CDR3 bases: TGTGCCAGCAGTTTAGTCGGGGGAACGGCTTTCTTT. Translating gives CASSLVGGTAFF.

This rearrangement joins TRBV6-8 to TRBJ1-2; TRBD1 aligns across 7 bases. V was clipped by 0 bases and J by 4 bases; unmatched bases: 5. From germline, CDR1 is MNHGY and CDR2 SAAAGT. This CDR3 has 15 amino acids. This chain's CDR3 is CASSYSEGTVYGYTF. CDR3 DNA sequence: TGTGCCAGCAGTTACTCCGAGGGGACAGTCTATGGCTACACCTTC.

The rearrangement joins TRBV19 to TRBJ1-2; 8 nucleotides align to TRBD1. In germline, CDR1 is LNHDA, CDR2 SQIVND (reference sequence). The length of the CDR3 is 12 residues. With V trimmed by 5 bases and J by 7 bases, 3 bases remained unmatched. CDR3 region: CASSQGALGYTF. The CDR3 DNA sequence: TGTGCCAGTAGTCAGGGGGCGCTTGGCTACACCTTC.

The table lists this clonotype with a few counts. DNA for the CDR3: TGTGCCAGTAGTACCCGGACGGGATGGGAAGCTTTCTTT. Translating gives CASSTRTGWEAFF. This chain uses TRBV19 with TRBJ1-1; D is ambiguous. Deletions cut 4 bases from V and 8 bases from J, with 14 bases between. The length of the CDR3 is 13 residues. Germline CDR1 is LNHDA and CDR2 is SQIVND (reference sequence).

This clonotype was detected only a few times. This chain joins TRBV28 and TRBJ2-1, with 7 bases fitting TRBD1. The CDR3 loop spans 16 amino acids. Looked up from germline, CDR1 is MDHEN and CDR2 is SYDVKM. The V and J ends lost 8 bases and 4 bases, in that order; junction bases with no gene match: 14. This CDR3 is CASLPFGQEAYNEQFF. In DNA form, the CDR3 reads TGTGCCAGCTTACCCTTCGGACAGGAGGCGTACAATGAGCAGTTCTTC. Based on the CDR3 plus reference TRBV28 and TRBJ2-1, the full variable domain is DVKVTQSSRYLVKRTGEKVFLECVQDMDHENMFWYRQDPGLGLRLIYFSYDVKMKEKGDIPEGYSVSREKKERFSLILESASTNQTSMYLCASLPFGQEAYNEQFFGPGTRLTVL.

CDR3 DNA: TGTGCCAGCAGTGAAAGGAGGGGGAGCCCCTCACCCCTCCACTTT. Translating gives CASSERRGSPSPLHF. The chain combines TRBV2 with TRBJ1-6; D might be TRBD1 (6 bases). CDR3 length equals 15 residues. CDR1 and CDR2 (germline): SNHLY, FYNNEI. V lost 2 bases and J 10 bases, leaving 15 bases between the germline ends.

This clonotype turned up a few times. The V gene is TRBV7-2, the J gene TRBJ1-1; a weak D match, TRBD1 (6 bases). The CDR3 spans 14 residues. Trimming pared 1 base from V and 5 bases from J, leaving 11 bases between. Germline values: CDR1 SGHTA, CDR2 FQGNSA. The CDR3 DNA reads as TGTGCCAGCAGCTTAGTAAGGGGGAGAACTGAAGCTTTCTTT. Translated: CASSLVRGRTEAFF.

This clonotype was detected a few times. This sequence joins TRBV12-3 or TRBV12-4 and TRBJ1-4; D is ambiguous. The CDR3 is made up of 13 amino acids. Trimming took 7 bases from V and 4 from J, leaving 10 bases between them. CDR3 residues: CASTSDLNEKLFF. CDR3 DNA: TGTGCCAGCACCTCGGACCTTAATGAAAAACTGTTTTTT.

V is TRBV20-1 and J is TRBJ1-1; D is undetermined. The V end lost 3 bases, the J end lost 0 bases, and 11 bases lay between the germline ends. CDR1 and CDR2 (germline): DFQATT, SNEGSKA (reference sequence). CDR3 length equals 14 residues. The CDR3 reads CSARPAGMNTEAFF. The CDR3 DNA reads as TGCAGTGCTAGGCCGGCGGGCATGAACACTGAAGCTTTCTTT.

This chain joins TRBV12-3 or TRBV12-4 and TRBJ1-2; 8 bases match TRBD1. This CDR3 is 14 amino acids long. After removal of 6 bases from V and 4 bases from J, the junction contained 7 bases not matched to a gene. The CDR3 here is CASRLQGASYGYTF. The DNA of the CDR3 is TGTGCCAGCAGACTCCAGGGGGCTAGCTATGGCTACACCTTC.

This clonotype showed up just a few times. V gene TRBV7-2 combines with J gene TRBJ2-2, with D tentatively TRBD1 (6 bases). CDR3 length: 14 residues. Per the germline V gene, CDR1 is SGHTA and CDR2 is FQGNSA. The ends were cut back, 3 bases at V and 6 bases at J, with 11 bases in the middle. The CDR3 DNA sequence: TGTGCCAGCAGCTTTGGCAGGGGAGCCGGGGAGCTGTTTTTT. Its protein product is CASSFGRGAGELFF.

A word on this clonotype: The CDR3 carries no conserved terminal phenylalanine or tryptophan, so it likely arises from a read error. The V call is TRBV7-6, the J call TRBJ2-5; 11 bases agree with TRBD2. Germline-derived CDR1 and CDR2 are SGHVS and FNYEAQ. The length of the CDR3 is 14 residues. CDR3 loop: CASSLAGGQYTQYY. Written as DNA, the CDR3 is TGTGCCAGCAGCCTAGCGGGGGGACAATATACCCAGTACTAC.

The CDR3 DNA reads TGTGCCAGCAGTGAAGGGTATAACTATGGCTACACCTTC. Translation: CASSEGYNYGYTF. This chain uses TRBV2 with TRBJ1-2; D remains ambiguous. Trimming took off 1 base at V and 1 base at J, with 4 bases between the two ends. The germline CDR1 and CDR2 sequences are SNHLY and FYNNEI. This CDR3 region has 13 residues.

The chain combines TRBV7-6 with TRBJ2-1; 9 bases match TRBD2. Losses at the gene ends were 5 bases for V and 6 bases for J; bases not matched to a gene: 8. CDR1 is SGHVS, CDR2 FNYEAQ, per germline. The CDR3 length is 15 residues. In DNA form, the CDR3 reads TGTGCCAGCAGCCTTAGCGGGAGTTCCGTCAATGAGCAGTTCTTC. Its protein is CASSLSGSSVNEQFF.

In the case of this clonotype: A much larger clonotype is one base distant, so this may be a read error. The V gene is TRBV11-2, the J gene TRBJ1-1; the match to TRBD1 covers 8 bases. This CDR3 has 14 amino acids. Per the germline V gene, CDR1 is SGHAT and CDR2 is FQNNGV. Germline trimming cut 5 bases from V and 4 bases from J; bases unmatched to any gene: 6. DNA of the CDR3: TGTGCCAGCAGCACCCGACAGGGGATCACTGAAGCTTTCTTT. Translation gives CASSTRQGITEAFF.

This clonotype has only a few counts. This chain joins TRBV11-2 and TRBJ1-5, with 11 bases identical to TRBD1. Germline V gives CDR1 SGHAT, CDR2 FQNNGV. CDR3 length: 14 amino acids. Trimming removed 6 bases from V and 7 bases from J; junction bases left unmatched: 5. The CDR3 nucleotides are TGTGCCAGCAGAGGACAGGGGGCTGGACAGCCCCAGCATTTT. It is translated as CASRGQGAGQPQHF. Together with reference TRBV11-2 and TRBJ1-5, the CDR3 gives the full variable domain: EAGVAQSPRYKIIEKRQSVAFWCNPISGHATLYWYQQILGQGPKLLIQFQNNGVVDDSQLPKDRFSAERLKGVDSTLKIQPAKLEDSAVYLCASRGQGAGQPQHFGDGTRLSIL.

This clonotype was seen only a few times. The J gene is TRBJ2-4, the V gene TRBV28; TRBD2 aligns across 11 bases. This CDR3 contains 15 residues. V shed 2 bases, J shed 3 bases, and the junction held 0 bases outside the gene matches. Per the germline V gene, CDR1 is MDHEN and CDR2 is SYDVKM. Here the CDR3 DNA reads TGTGCCAGCAGTTTAGGACTAGCGGGCAAAAACATTCAGTACTTC. It is translated as CASSLGLAGKNIQYF. The full variable domain, with the rest looked up from reference TRBV28 and TRBJ2-4, is DVKVTQSSRYLVKRTGEKVFLECVQDMDHENMFWYRQDPGLGLRLIYFSYDVKMKEKGDIPEGYSVSREKKERFSLILESASTNQTSMYLCASSLGLAGKNIQYFGAGTRLSVL.

This clonotype was seen just once. J is TRBJ1-6 and V is TRBV20-1; a possible D gene is TRBD1 (6 bases). The length of the CDR3 is 14 residues. Germline V lookup: CDR1 DFQATT, CDR2 SNEGSKA (reference sequence). V lost 3 bases and J 7 bases, leaving 13 bases between the germline ends. The CDR3 is CSASRGSGNSPLHF. Here the CDR3 DNA reads TGCAGTGCTAGCAGGGGATCGGGGAATTCACCCCTCCACTTT.

This clonotype was seen a handful of times. The chain links TRBV27 to TRBJ2-1; D is unresolved. This CDR3 is built from 13 residues. Germline V lookup: CDR1 MNHEY, CDR2 SMNVEV (reference sequence). V lost 2 bases and J 6 bases, leaving 8 bases between the germline ends. The CDR3 DNA reads TGTGCCAGCAGTTTAAGTAGGACCAATGAGCAGTTCTTC. Its translation is CASSLSRTNEQFF.

This clonotype was observed a few times. The gene calls are TRBV20-1 and TRBJ1-1; TRBD1 is a possible D gene (6 bases). The germline V gene encodes CDR1 DFQATT and CDR2 SNEGSKA (reference sequence). V lost 1 base and J 5 bases, leaving 14 bases between the germline ends. The CDR3 spans 14 residues. CDR3 amino acids: CSARVGGRMTEAFF. For the CDR3, the DNA is TGCAGTGCTAGAGTAGGGGGAAGGATGACTGAAGCTTTCTTT.

The chain has TRBV19 and TRBJ2-7; D is unresolved. The CDR3 contains 14 residues. Germline CDR1 and CDR2: LNHDA and SQIVND (reference sequence). Trimming removed 3 bases from V and 7 bases from J, with 16 bases in between. The CDR3 sequence is CASSIAHTYDEQYF. CDR3 in DNA: TGTGCCAGTAGTATCGCACATACCTACGATGAGCAGTACTTC.

This clonotype was detected many times. V is TRBV12-3 or TRBV12-4 and J is TRBJ2-1; a possible D gene is TRBD2 (6 bases). The CDR3 loop spans 14 amino acids. V was trimmed by 5 bases and J by 0 bases, leaving 8 bases between them. CDR3 sequence: CASSRGSSYNEQFF. DNA of the CDR3: TGTGCCAGCAGTCGGGGGAGCTCCTACAATGAGCAGTTCTTC.

This clonotype appeared many times. The CDR3 protein is CASSQEATISYNEQFF. As DNA, the CDR3 is TGCGCCAGCAGCCAAGAGGCGACCATCTCCTACAATGAGCAGTTCTTC. V is TRBV4-1 and J is TRBJ2-1; D unclear. Trimming took 0 bases from V and 0 from J, leaving 9 bases between them. Germline CDR1 and CDR2: MGHRA and YSYEKL. The CDR3 has 16 residues.

CDR3 loop: CASSFVDRGFEKLFF. As DNA, the CDR3 is TGTGCCAGCAGCTTTGTAGACAGGGGTTTCGAAAAACTGTTTTTT. This rearrangement joins TRBV7-4 to TRBJ1-4; 8 nucleotides align to TRBD1. The ends lost 3 bases at V and 8 bases at J; junction bases unmatched: 8. Germline CDR1 reads SGHVT; CDR2 reads SQSDAQ. This CDR3 contains 15 residues.

The chain employs TRBV19 and TRBJ1-1; 7 bases align to TRBD1. V lost 5 bases and J lost 5; bases outside the gene matches: 8. The CDR3 covers 14 residues. Germline loops: CDR1 LNHDA, CDR2 SQIVND (reference sequence). The CDR3 nucleotides read TGTGCCAGTAGTTCGGTTAAGGGGGCGACTGAAGCTTTCTTT. It is translated as CASSSVKGATEAFF.

Note on this clonotype: A much more abundant neighbour one base away suggests this may be a read error. This chain uses TRBV7-2 with TRBJ2-7; 10 positions match TRBD2. The length of the CDR3 is 15 residues. Losses at the gene ends were 2 bases for V and 5 bases for J; bases not matched to a gene: 6. CDR1 and CDR2 from the germline V gene are SGHTA and FQGNSA. Written as DNA, the CDR3 is TGTGCCAGCAGCTTATCTAGCGGGAGTTACGACGAGCAGTACTTC. It translates to CASSLSSGSYDEQYF.

The chain couples TRBV4-1 to TRBJ2-2; D gene unclear. The germline CDR1 and CDR2 sequences are MGHRA and YSYEKL. The CDR3 is made up of 14 amino acids. V dropped 1 base and J dropped 3 bases, with 6 bases sitting between them. The CDR3 region has the DNA TGCGCCAGCAGCCAAGCGAAGTACACCGGGGAGCTGTTTTTT. Encoded protein: CASSQAKYTGELFF.